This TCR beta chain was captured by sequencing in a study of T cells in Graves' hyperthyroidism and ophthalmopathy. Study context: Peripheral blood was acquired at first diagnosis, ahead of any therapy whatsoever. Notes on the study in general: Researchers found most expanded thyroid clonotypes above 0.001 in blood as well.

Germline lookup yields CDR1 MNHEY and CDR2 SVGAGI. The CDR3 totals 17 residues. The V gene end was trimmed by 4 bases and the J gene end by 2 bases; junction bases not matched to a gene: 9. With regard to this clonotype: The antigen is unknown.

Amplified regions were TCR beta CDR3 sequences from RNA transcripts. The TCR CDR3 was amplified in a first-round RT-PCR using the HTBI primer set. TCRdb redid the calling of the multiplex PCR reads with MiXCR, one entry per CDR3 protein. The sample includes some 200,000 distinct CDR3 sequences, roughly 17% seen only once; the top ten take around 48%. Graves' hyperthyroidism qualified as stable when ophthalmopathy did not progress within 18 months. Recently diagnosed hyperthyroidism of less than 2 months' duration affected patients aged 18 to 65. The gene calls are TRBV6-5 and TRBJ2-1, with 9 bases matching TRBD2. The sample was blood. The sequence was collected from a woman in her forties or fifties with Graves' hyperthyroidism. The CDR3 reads CASSFRSGRSPYNEQFF. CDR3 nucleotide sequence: TGTGCCAGCAGTTTTCGCAGCGGGAGGAGTCCCTACAATGAGCAGTTCTTC.